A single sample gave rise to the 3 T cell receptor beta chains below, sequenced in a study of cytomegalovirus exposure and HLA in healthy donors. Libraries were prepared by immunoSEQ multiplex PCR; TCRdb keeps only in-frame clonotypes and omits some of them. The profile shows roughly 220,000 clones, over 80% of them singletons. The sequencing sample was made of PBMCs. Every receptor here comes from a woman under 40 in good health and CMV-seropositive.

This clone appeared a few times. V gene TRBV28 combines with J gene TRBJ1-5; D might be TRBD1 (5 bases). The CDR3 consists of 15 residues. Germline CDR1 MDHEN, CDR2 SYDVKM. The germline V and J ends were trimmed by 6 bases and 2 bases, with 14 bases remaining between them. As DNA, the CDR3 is TGTGCCAGCAGCAAAACTTCGGGGCGCAATCAGCCCCAGCATTTT. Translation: CASSKTSGRNQPQHF.

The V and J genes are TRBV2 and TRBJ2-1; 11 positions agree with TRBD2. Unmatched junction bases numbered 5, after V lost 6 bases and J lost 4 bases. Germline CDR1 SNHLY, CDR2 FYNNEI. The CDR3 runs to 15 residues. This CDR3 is CASSDSGREYNEQFF. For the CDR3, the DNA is TGTGCCAGCAGCGATAGCGGGAGGGAATACAATGAGCAGTTCTTC.

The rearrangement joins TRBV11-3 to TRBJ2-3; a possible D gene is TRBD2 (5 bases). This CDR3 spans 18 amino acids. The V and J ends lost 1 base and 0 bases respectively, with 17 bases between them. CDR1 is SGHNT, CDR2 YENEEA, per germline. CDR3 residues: CASSLVLAGGSSTDTQYF. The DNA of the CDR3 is TGTGCCAGCAGCTTAGTACTGGCGGGCGGTTCTAGCACAGATACGCAGTATTTT.